Listed below are T cell receptor beta chains from one sample, sequenced in a study of cytomegalovirus exposure and HLA in healthy donors. Some clones are missing from TCRdb's copy, which holds only in-frame ones; the method was immunoSEQ multiplex PCR. The table records roughly 120,000 clones, about four fifths of them present only once. Sequencing was carried out using PBMCs. The receptors originated from a male donor in good health and CMV-seropositive. CDR3s leave out the opening cysteine and the closing phenylalanine or tryptophan.

V: TRBV7-8
J: TRBJ2-1
CDR3: ASSHTSGSTYEQF

V: TRBV4-3
J: TRBJ2-1
CDR3: ASSQVEASGSGPNEQF

V: TRBV28
J: TRBJ2-7
CDR3: ASSLGLRPHEQY

V: TRBV7-8
J: TRBJ1-1
CDR3: ASSFYGQGMNTEAF

V: TRBV7-8
J: TRBJ2-5
CDR3: ASSSPSGSLYQETQY

V: TRBV19
J: TRBJ2-4
CDR3: ASSIGAGGYIQY

V: TRBV30
J: TRBJ1-1
CDR3: AWSLAGGNTEAF

V: TRBV5-3
J: TRBJ1-1
CDR3: ARSVDRISEAF

V: TRBV11-2
J: TRBJ1-5
CDR3: ASSFGSNQPQH

V: TRBV5-8
J: TRBJ2-1
CDR3: ASLLHVNNEQF

V: TRBV28
J: TRBJ1-3
CDR3: ASRQTGVSGNTIY

V: TRBV4-3
J: TRBJ2-1
CDR3: ASSQDPRGLHNEQF

V: TRBV2
J: TRBJ1-4
CDR3: ASSEGGQGFEKLF

V: TRBV10-2
J: TRBJ2-1
CDR3: ASSRQGIWDNEQF

V: TRBV5-4
J: TRBJ1-4
CDR3: ASSWTGQGTSNEKLF

V: TRBV18
J: TRBJ1-5
CDR3: ASSSYSPGSNQPQH

V: TRBV2
J: TRBJ1-4
CDR3: ASRGTGPNEKLF

V: TRBV13
J: TRBJ2-7
CDR3: TSSDTGLARDEQY

V: TRBV28
J: TRBJ2-2
CDR3: ASTKFLLAGVGGELF

V: TRBV28
J: .
CDR3: ASSLVGQGLYEQY

V: TRBV30
J: TRBJ1-2
CDR3: AWIPQHGTGGT

V: TRBV4-1
J: TRBJ1-3
CDR3: ASSSRGRSGNTIY

V: TRBV19
J: TRBJ2-2
CDR3: ASSISGGRGSGELF

V: TRBV7-2
J: TRBJ2-2
CDR3: ASSLVGRAGELF

V: TRBV28
J: TRBJ2-3
CDR3: ASSLSTGMLTDTQY

V: TRBV2
J: TRBJ2-1
CDR3: ASNRAWGAYNEQF

V: TRBV2
J: TRBJ1-5
CDR3: ASRKMDSDSNQPQH

V: TRBV30
J: TRBJ2-7
CDR3: AWSVRLRDRVNEQY

V: TRBV11-2
J: TRBJ1-2
CDR3: ASSLDRVGVSYGYT

V: TRBV28
J: TRBJ2-7
CDR3: ASGRFSGQASYEQY

V: TRBV6-5
J: TRBJ2-7
CDR3: ASSYSTALTREQY

V: TRBV4-3
J: TRBJ2-5
CDR3: ASSRASGGDETQY

V: TRBV6-7
J: TRBJ2-7
CDR3: ASRPIGGRVYEQY

V: TRBV30
J: TRBJ2-1
CDR3: AWSEERNEQF

V: TRBV5-4
J: TRBJ2-7
CDR3: ASSLEGGVEQY

V: TRBV30
J: TRBJ2-1
CDR3: AWSVRVNEQF

V: TRBV28
J: TRBJ1-2
CDR3: ASNTLQGNYGYT

V: TRBV27
J: TRBJ2-1
CDR3: ASSLWGGRAASGNEQF

V: TRBV19
J: TRBJ1-5
CDR3: ASNRQGDQPQH

V: TRBV7-3
J: TRBJ1-1
CDR3: ASSLSPREGGTEAF

V: TRBV30
J: TRBJ2-3
CDR3: AWSDTTVRDTQY

V: TRBV4-3
J: TRBJ1-1
CDR3: ASSQDRTGSLTEAF

V: TRBV30
J: TRBJ1-5
CDR3: AWSTGGNQPQH

V: TRBV19
J: TRBJ2-2
CDR3: ASSYRVTGELF